Following are 4 T cell receptor beta chains from one sample sequenced in a study of CD8+ T cells in alopecia areata. Sequencing used cDNA as its template, made by extracting RNA and reverse transcribing it. Profiling relied on immunoSEQ multiplex PCR, and the TCRdb table lists in-frame clones only, not all of them. The sample was found to contain about 270,000 clones, and every one recurs. CD4, CD8alpha, NKG2D, NKG2ACE and other markers were used to sort pooled cutaneous lymph node cells. Sequencing input: CD4+ T cells sorted from a lymph node. The receptors stem from a C3H/HeJ mouse with alopecia areata. MHC haplotype: H2-k.

This clone occurred a few times. The genes and germline here are from mouse. The CDR3 end falls 4 residues outside the read, so it is completed with the germline J gene. This chain uses TRBV13-2 with TRBJ1-2, with 10 bases aligning to TRBD1. Germline V gene sequence: CDR1 NNHNN, CDR2 SYGAGS (reference sequence). The CDR3 is 14 amino acids. Trimming cost V 5 bases and J 3 bases; bases outside gene matches: 4. CDR3: CASGTGGAYSDYTF. CDR3 bases read: TGTGCCAGCGGGACAGGGGGCGCCTACTCC.

This clone was detected a few times. Mouse names are used for the genes. Read data end 4 residues before the CDR3 end; the end is taken from the germline J gene. At the DNA level, this CDR3 is encoded by other sequences in the same sample as well. J is TRBJ1-2 and V is TRBV19; D possibly corresponds to TRBD1 (6 bases). The V end lost 2 bases, the J end lost 0 bases, and 8 bases lay between the germline ends. Germline V gene sequence: CDR1 FNHDT, CDR2 SITEND (reference sequence). The CDR3 totals 14 residues. The covered CDR3 bases are TGTGCCAGCAGTATCCGGACAGCAAACTCC. Translation: CASSIRTANS. The entire CDR3 protein reads CASSIRTANSDYTF. Full variable domain (outside the CDR3, taken from reference TRBV19 and TRBJ1-2): GGIITQTPKFLIGQEGQKLTLKCQQNFNHDTMYWYRQDSGKGLRLIYYSITENDLQKGDLSEGYDASREKKSSFSLTVTSAQKNEMAVFLCASSIRTANSDYTFGSGTRLLVI.

This clone came up a few times. Mouse germline and gene names are used. The CDR3 end falls 4 residues outside the read, so it is completed with the germline J gene. The genes are TRBV13-1 and TRBJ2-3, with D perhaps TRBD1 (6 bases). Germline CDR1 reads NSHNY; CDR2 reads SYGAGN. V was trimmed by 1 base and J by 0 bases, leaving 15 bases between them. The CDR3 is 17 amino acids. The CDR3 region is CASSDTLGHPSAETLYF. The DNA read from the CDR3 is TGTGCCAGCAGTGATACCCTGGGACATCCTAGTGCAGAA.

This clone was seen a few times. Mouse gene names and germline throughout. The CDR3 is cut off 4 residues early in the read; its end comes from the germline J gene. V is TRBV13-2 and J is TRBJ2-7; 12 bases are a match to TRBD2. Per germline, CDR1 NNHNN and CDR2 SYGAGS (reference sequence). V lost 3 bases and J lost 1; bases outside the gene matches: 2. The CDR3 consists of 15 residues. The CDR3 region is CASGGGLGGSYEQYF. CDR3 DNA, as far as it was read: TGTGCCAGCGGTGGGGGACTGGGGGGTTCCTAT.